These 32 T cell receptor beta chains were all obtained from the same sample, sequenced in a study of identical twins. TCRdb reprocessed the 5' RACE reads with MiXCR, giving one entry per CDR3 protein. The repertoire holds 300,000 to 350,000 distinct CDR3 sequences, with more than 9% as singletons. The same data also went into a second study, on yellow fever vaccine responses in identical twins.

Sequenced sample: CD8+ T cells sorted from blood. These receptors were obtained from a woman aged 18-29 years in good health.

This clonotype turned up a few times. The chain joins TRBV6-5 to TRBJ1-1, with D unclear. CDR1 MNHEY and CDR2 SVGAGI come from the germline V gene. CDR3 size: 13 residues. The germline V and J ends were trimmed by 2 bases and 6 bases, with 10 bases remaining between them. CDR3 in DNA: TGTGCCAGCAGTTACGTCCTAACAGCTGAAGCTTTCTTT. Translating it yields CASSYVLTAEAFF.

The V gene is TRBV20-1, the J gene TRBJ2-7, with D unclear. Germline CDR1 and CDR2: DFQATT and SNEGSKA (reference sequence). V was cut by 0 bases and J by 4 bases, with 19 bases left in between. CDR3 length: 16 residues. This CDR3 is CSARDQDGPFRYEQYF. As DNA, the CDR3 is TGCAGTGCTAGAGATCAAGACGGGCCCTTCAGATACGAGCAGTACTTC.

This clonotype showed up many times. This chain joins TRBV4-1 and TRBJ2-1, with TRBD2 matching over 11 bases. CDR1 and CDR2 from the germline V gene are MGHRA and YSYEKL. V shed 3 bases, J shed 8 bases, and the junction held 3 bases outside the gene matches. This CDR3 is built from 14 residues. The CDR3 coding sequence is TGCGCCAGCAGCCAGGGACTAGCGGTAGATGAGCAGTTCTTC. Protein product: CASSQGLAVDEQFF.

There are a few counts of this clonotype. This sequence joins TRBV2 and TRBJ2-1; 12 positions match TRBD1. Germline CDR1 is SNHLY and CDR2 is FYNNEI. V lost 4 bases to trimming and J lost 7 bases; unmatched junction nucleotides: 14. CDR3 length equals 18 residues. The DNA for the CDR3 is TGTGCCAGCAGTGTTCGGCGGTGGGACAGGGGGCTTAGGAATGAGCAGTTCTTC. This codes for CASSVRRWDRGLRNEQFF.

This clonotype was seen a few times. This chain connects TRBV5-6 to TRBJ2-3, with D possibly matching TRBD1 (5 bases). V gave up 4 bases and J gave up 6 bases, with 12 bases separating them. The CDR3 loop spans 13 amino acids. CDR1 is SGHDT, CDR2 YYEEEE, per germline. The chain's CDR3 is CASSGQGMDTQYF. CDR3 DNA: TGTGCCAGCAGCGGGCAGGGTATGGATACGCAGTATTTT.

V gene TRBV6-5 combines with J gene TRBJ2-2; D assignment may be TRBD1 or TRBD2 (5 bases each). The V gene lost 2 bases and the J gene lost 2 bases, with 15 bases spanning the gap. The CDR3 loop spans 17 amino acids. Germline V gene lookup returns CDR1 MNHEY and CDR2 SVGAGI. The DNA for the CDR3 is TGTGCCAGCAGTTACCCAACCACGGGACCAAACACCGGGGAGCTGTTTTTT. This gives the protein CASSYPTTGPNTGELFF.

This clonotype has more than one count but fewer than ten. This chain connects TRBV7-6 to TRBJ2-1; D is uncertain. The germline gives CDR1 SGHVS, CDR2 FNYEAQ. This CDR3 comprises 17 residues. The ends were cut back, 1 base at V and 8 bases at J, with 21 bases in the middle. CDR3 loop: CASSLGDLTTMPHEQFF. As DNA, the CDR3 is TGTGCCAGCAGCTTAGGTGACCTCACTACCATGCCACATGAGCAGTTCTTC.

The chain joins TRBV3-1 to TRBJ2-3; TRBD2 agrees at 7 bases. The J segment lost 4 bases and the V segment lost 1 base, leaving 11 bases of the junction unmatched. Germline V gene sequence: CDR1 LGHDT, CDR2 YNNKEL (reference sequence). This CDR3 is built from 17 residues. CDR3 sequence reads: CASSQVWTRGEADTQYF. Written as DNA, the CDR3 is TGTGCCAGCAGCCAAGTATGGACTAGAGGAGAGGCAGATACGCAGTATTTT.

This clonotype came up a few times. The chain joins TRBV12-3 or TRBV12-4 to TRBJ1-1; D remains unclear. V lost 3 bases and J 7 bases, leaving 9 bases between the germline ends. The CDR3 runs to 12 residues. CDR3 DNA sequence: TGTGCCAGCAGTTTTAAGGGCGGTGAAGCTTTCTTT. As protein: CASSFKGGEAFF.

This chain connects TRBV12-3 or TRBV12-4 to TRBJ2-1; unclear D gene. This CDR3 contains 11 residues. Trimming removed 5 bases from V and 10 bases from J, with 9 bases in between. Written as DNA, the CDR3 is TGTGCCAGCAGTGCGAAAACGGAGCAGTTCTTC. Translation gives CASSAKTEQFF.

This clonotype was seen only a few times. The chain joins TRBV29-1 to TRBJ2-1; 10 positions agree with TRBD1. V trimming: 7 bases; J trimming: 0 bases; junction bases outside the gene matches: 6. CDR1 and CDR2 from the germline V gene are SQVTM and ANQGSEA. CDR3 length: 15 residues. The CDR3 nucleotides read TGCAGCGCCGGACAGGGGGGTAACTCCTACAATGAGCAGTTCTTC. Its protein is CSAGQGGNSYNEQFF.

The chain joins TRBV5-1 to TRBJ1-6, with D unclear. Per the germline V gene, CDR1 is SGHRS and CDR2 is YFSETQ. The CDR3 runs to 17 residues. The V and J ends lost 0 bases and 1 base respectively, with 11 bases between them. The CDR3 bases are TGCGCCAGCAGCTTGGAGGGTGATGGATCCTATAATTCACCCCTCCACTTT. Amino acids: CASSLEGDGSYNSPLHF.

As concerns this clonotype: The junction shows a germline mismatch at one end, possibly a read error. The chain couples TRBV28 to TRBJ1-5; possible D gene TRBD1, 5 bases. CDR1 is MDHEN, CDR2 SYDVKM, per germline. CDR3 length: 16 residues. The CDR3 DNA reads TGTGCCAGCAGCCGCAATTACCGGGACCTAAATCAGCGCCAGCATTTT. Encoded protein: CASSRNYRDLNQRQHF.

The chain couples TRBV6-1 to TRBJ1-2, with unresolved D. The V gene's germline CDR1 is MNHNS and CDR2 SASEGT. V was pared by 0 bases and J by 6 bases, with 11 bases between. This CDR3 comprises 14 residues. CDR3 sequence: CASSEAWLGDGYTF. The CDR3 DNA is TGTGCCAGCAGTGAAGCTTGGCTGGGCGATGGCTACACCTTC.

This clonotype was observed at least ten times. The chain carries TRBV29-1 and TRBJ2-1, with D perhaps TRBD1 or TRBD2 (6 bases each). CDR3 length equals 12 residues. Germline assignment: CDR1 SQVTM and CDR2 ANQGSEA. Trimming removed 4 bases at V and 8 bases at J, with 12 bases between. CDR3: CSVVVEGDEQFF. The CDR3 bases are TGCAGCGTTGTCGTGGAGGGGGATGAGCAGTTCTTC.

This clonotype turned up a few times. V gene TRBV12-3 or TRBV12-4 combines with J gene TRBJ1-1; no reliable D call. V dropped 3 bases and J dropped 7 bases, with 9 bases sitting between them. This CDR3 comprises 12 residues. CDR3 coding DNA: TGTGCCAGCAGTTTGTGGCAGGATGAAGCTTTCTTT. Its translation: CASSLWQDEAFF.

This chain uses TRBV28 with TRBJ2-7; D tentatively fits TRBD1 or TRBD2 (5 bases each). V lost 4 bases and J lost 2, with 24 bases in between. Germline values: CDR1 MDHEN, CDR2 SYDVKM. The length of the CDR3 is 18 residues. The CDR3 loop reads CASSSIDPLGTAAYEQYF. The CDR3 DNA sequence: TGTGCCAGCAGTTCGATCGATCCCCTCGGGACCGCCGCCTACGAGCAGTACTTC. The full variable domain, its missing parts supplied by reference TRBV28 and TRBJ2-7, is DVKVTQSSRYLVKRTGEKVFLECVQDMDHENMFWYRQDPGLGLRLIYFSYDVKMKEKGDIPEGYSVSREKKERFSLILESASTNQTSMYLCASSSIDPLGTAAYEQYFGPGTRLTVT.

The CDR3 sequence: CASSDEGELSNEQFF. CDR3 sequence (DNA): TGTGCCAGCAGTGACGAGGGGGAGCTAAGCAATGAGCAGTTCTTC. The J gene is TRBJ2-1, the V gene TRBV6-4; tentative D call: TRBD1 (6 bases). Germline CDR1 MRHNA, CDR2 SNTAGT. The V gene lost 2 bases and the J gene lost 6 bases, with 14 bases spanning the gap. The CDR3 runs 15 residues.

Comment on this clonotype: Given a much more abundant clone one base away, this may be a read error. The chain recombines TRBV27 with TRBJ2-1, with no clear D. CDR3 length: 13 amino acids. In germline, CDR1 is MNHEY, CDR2 SMNVEV (reference sequence). CDR3 protein: CAISLTVGNEQFF. The CDR3 DNA reads as TGTGCCATCAGTTTAACCGTGGGGAATGAGCAGTTCTTC.

This clonotype was counted a few times. The V gene is TRBV12-3 or TRBV12-4, the J gene TRBJ2-3; D gene uncertain. V shed 5 bases and J shed 1 base, with 19 bases lying between them. This CDR3 comprises 17 residues. As DNA, the CDR3 is TGTGCCAGCAGTCCCTCGGACGCCAAGGCTGGCACAGATACGCAGTATTTT. This translates into CASSPSDAKAGTDTQYF.

This clonotype has at least ten counts. The rearrangement uses TRBV10-3 and TRBJ2-7; D possibly matches TRBD1 or TRBD2 (5 bases each). The CDR3 runs to 15 residues. V dropped 0 bases and J dropped 1 base, with 10 bases sitting between them. The V gene's germline CDR1 is ENHRY and CDR2 SYGVKD. This CDR3 reads CAISESRDGSYEQYF. As DNA, the CDR3 is TGTGCCATCAGTGAGTCCCGGGACGGTTCCTACGAGCAGTACTTC.

This clonotype has more than one count but fewer than ten. This chain connects TRBV6-1 to TRBJ2-7, with 12 bases lining up with TRBD1. CDR3 length: 16 amino acids. CDR1 is MNHNS, CDR2 SASEGT, per germline. The junction had 3 bases not matched to a gene; V was cut back by 0 bases and J by 3 bases. The CDR3 DNA is TGTGCCAGCAGTGAAGCGGGGACAGGGGGCGGCTACGAGCAGTACTTC. Amino acid sequence: CASSEAGTGGGYEQYF.

In its sample, this clonotype was seen many times. V gene TRBV5-1 combines with J gene TRBJ2-1; D perhaps matches TRBD1 (5 bases). V shed 0 bases and J shed 3 bases, with 10 bases lying between them. Germline assignment: CDR1 SGHRS and CDR2 YFSETQ. CDR3 length: 15 amino acids. The CDR3 DNA follows: TGCGCCAGCAGCTTGGCCGCAGGGCTCTACAATGAGCAGTTCTTC. It is translated as CASSLAAGLYNEQFF. The whole variable domain, remainder taken from reference TRBV5-1 and TRBJ2-1, is KAGVTQTPRYLIKTRGQQVTLSCSPISGHRSVSWYQQTPGQGLQFLFEYFSETQRNKGNFPGRFSGRQFSNSRSEMNVSTLELGDSALYLCASSLAAGLYNEQFFGPGTRLTVL.

The chain recombines TRBV24-1 with TRBJ2-7; the D gene is possibly TRBD2 (5 bases). From germline, CDR1 is KGHDR and CDR2 SFDVKD. The CDR3 runs 13 residues. The V end lost 5 bases, the J end lost 7 bases, and 14 bases lay between the germline ends. The CDR3 bases are TGTGCCACCAGTGCACTGGCTTGGGAGGAGCAGTACTTC. It encodes CATSALAWEEQYF.

The V and J genes are TRBV4-1 and TRBJ2-5, with 7 nucleotides matching TRBD1. Germline V gives CDR1 MGHRA, CDR2 YSYEKL. V was pared by 4 bases and J by 2 bases, with 7 bases of the junction left unmatched. This CDR3 comprises 15 residues. Written as DNA, the CDR3 is TGCGCCAGCAGCCCTCGGGACAGTTTACAAGAGACCCAGTACTTC. Protein: CASSPRDSLQETQYF.

The CDR3 nucleotides are TGTGCTAGTGCACAGTCCTACGAGCAGTACTTC. Translated, it gives CASAQSYEQYF. The chain links TRBV12-5 to TRBJ2-7; no clear D gene. V lost 7 bases to trimming and J lost 1 base, with 5 bases between them. CDR3 length: 11 amino acids. Germline CDR1 reads LGHNT; CDR2 reads FRNRAP.

The V gene is TRBV4-1, the J gene TRBJ2-1; D is unresolved. The length of the CDR3 is 16 residues. Trimming pared 2 bases from V and 10 bases from J, leaving 21 bases between. Germline V gene data show CDR1 as MGHRA and CDR2 as YSYEKL. CDR3 DNA sequence: TGCGCCAGCAGCCAAAGCAGCAGCACCTTTAGGAGAGAGCAGTTCTTC. Translating it yields CASSQSSSTFRREQFF.

This clonotype was counted a few times. The chain is built from TRBV20-1 and TRBJ2-1, with D perhaps being TRBD1 or TRBD2 (5 bases each). V was cut by 1 base and J by 3 bases, with 16 bases left in between. Per germline, CDR1 DFQATT and CDR2 SNEGSKA (reference sequence). The CDR3 runs to 16 residues. In DNA form, the CDR3 reads TGCAGTGCTAGAGTTTCCGGGACGGAGTACTACAATGAGCAGTTCTTC. Protein: CSARVSGTEYYNEQFF.

In its sample, this clonotype was seen a few times. The CDR3 protein is CASSVELRNEQFF. CDR3 sequence (DNA): TGTGCCAGCAGCGTAGAACTCCGGAATGAGCAGTTCTTC. This chain uses TRBV9 with TRBJ2-1; D is uncertain. CDR3 size: 13 residues. The V gene lost 0 bases and the J gene lost 7 bases, with 8 bases spanning the gap. Germline CDR1 is SGDLS and CDR2 is YYNGEE.

This chain connects TRBV2 to TRBJ2-5, with D tentatively TRBD1 (7 bases). With 4 bases removed from V and 0 bases from J, the gap between germline ends came to 12 bases. Germline V gene lookup returns CDR1 SNHLY and CDR2 FYNNEI. The CDR3 consists of 15 residues. The CDR3: CASSAGGLYQETQYF. In nucleotides, the CDR3 is TGTGCCAGCAGTGCAGGGGGACTGTACCAAGAGACCCAGTACTTC.

This clonotype was recorded a few times. The chain has TRBV20-1 and TRBJ2-1, with 10 bases matching TRBD1. The CDR3 spans 15 residues. Germline V CDR1 and CDR2: DFQATT, SNEGSKA (reference sequence). The V and J ends lost 0 bases and 6 bases, in that order; junction bases with no gene match: 5. CDR3 protein: CSAREDRGVFNEQFF. Written as DNA, the CDR3 is TGCAGTGCTAGAGAGGACAGGGGGGTCTTCAATGAGCAGTTCTTC.

This clonotype was found a few times. V usage is TRBV4-1 and J usage is TRBJ2-3, with D tentatively TRBD2 (5 bases). The CDR3 has 17 residues. The V end lost 1 base, the J end lost 4 bases, and 18 bases lay between the germline ends. CDR1 is MGHRA, CDR2 YSYEKL, per germline. CDR3 sequence: CASSQARTESFADTQYF. Here the CDR3 DNA reads TGCGCCAGCAGCCAAGCAAGGACTGAGTCGTTCGCAGATACGCAGTATTTT.